These 19 T cell receptor beta chains came from one sample sequenced in a study of T cell responses to AZD1222 COVID-19 vaccine. Clones were sequenced by immunoSEQ multiplex PCR, and TCRdb holds only the in-frame ones, with some missing. The sample lists about 110,000 clones, over 75% occurring once. The sample here was peripheral blood, taken on day 0 of AZD1222 vaccination. The source of these receptors is an adult in good health.

The rearrangement joins TRBV2 to TRBJ1-5, with D unclear. The germline gives CDR1 SNHLY, CDR2 FYNNEI. Trimming left V 4 bases short and J 2 bases short, with 15 bases between. This CDR3 contains 16 residues. The CDR3 protein is CASSADTPRGNQPQHF. The DNA of the CDR3 is TGTGCCAGCAGTGCTGACACCCCCCGAGGCAATCAGCCCCAGCATTTT.

The chain couples TRBV2 to TRBJ1-1; D call uncertain. V was shortened by 0 bases and J by 0 bases, with 11 bases between the two germline ends. Germline values: CDR1 SNHLY, CDR2 FYNNEI. The CDR3 extends over 16 amino acids. The CDR3 region has the DNA TGTGCCAGCAGTGAAGCGCGGCAGGACTTGAACACTGAAGCTTTCTTT. Translated: CASSEARQDLNTEAFF.

The V and J genes are TRBV7-9 and TRBJ2-7; D remains unclear. This CDR3 has 11 amino acids. Germline assignment: CDR1 SEHNR and CDR2 FQNEAQ (reference sequence). Trimming took off 5 bases at V and 4 bases at J, with 6 bases between the two ends. CDR3 residues: CASSRTYEQYF. As DNA, the CDR3 is TGTGCCAGCAGCCGAACTTACGAGCAGTACTTC.

This clone showed up just a few times. V usage is TRBV6-2 or TRBV6-3 and J usage is TRBJ2-4; D call uncertain. The CDR3 has 14 amino acids. Trimming shortened V by 6 bases and J by 1 base, and 10 bases separated the two germline ends. Germline V CDR1 and CDR2: MNHEY, SVGEGT. The DNA for the CDR3 is TGTGCCAGCAGCTCCGCCCGCGCCAAAAACATTCAGTACTTC. This gives the protein CASSSARAKNIQYF.

The chain joins TRBV4-1 to TRBJ1-6; D gene unclear. This CDR3 region has 16 residues. V lost 0 bases and J 7 bases, leaving 13 bases between the germline ends. Germline V lookup: CDR1 MGHRA, CDR2 YSYEKL. CDR3 in amino acids: CASSQDAGVINSPLHF. CDR3 DNA: TGCGCCAGCAGCCAAGACGCGGGAGTAATCAATTCACCCCTCCACTTT.

The chain employs TRBV28 and TRBJ2-5; TRBD2 might be the D (5 bases). CDR3 size: 13 residues. V lost 4 bases and J 6 bases, leaving 12 bases between the germline ends. The germline gives CDR1 MDHEN, CDR2 SYDVKM. As DNA, the CDR3 is TGTGCCAGCAGTTCATTACCCGGGAAGACCCAGTACTTC. Amino acids: CASSSLPGKTQYF.

The chain's CDR3 is CASSLDSGRNTEAFF. CDR3 coding DNA: TGCGCCAGCAGCTTGGATTCAGGAAGGAACACTGAAGCTTTCTTT. This rearrangement joins TRBV5-1 to TRBJ1-1, with D uncertain. The CDR3 consists of 15 residues. Germline-derived CDR1 and CDR2 are SGHRS and YFSETQ. Trimming pared 0 bases from V and 1 base from J, leaving 10 bases between.

The J gene is TRBJ2-7, the V gene TRBV7-2; D gene ambiguous. Germline lookup yields CDR1 SGHTA and CDR2 FQGNSA. This CDR3 is built from 13 residues. V lost 5 bases, J lost 5 bases, and 13 bases lay in between. The CDR3 coding sequence is TGTGCCAGCAGCGTCTATTCCCCTGACGAGCAGTACTTC. Translated, it gives CASSVYSPDEQYF.

Remarks on this clone: One junction end disagrees with the germline gene, perhaps due to a read error. The rearrangement joins TRBV27 to TRBJ1-4; 10 bases map to TRBD1. CDR1 MNHEY and CDR2 SMNVEV come from the germline V gene (reference sequence). The CDR3 runs to 13 residues. The CDR3 region is CASSIKAGTGVIF. CDR3 nucleotides: TGTGCCAGCAGCATAAAGGCGGGGACAGGGGTCATTTTT. The full variable domain, rest sourced from reference TRBV27 and TRBJ1-4, is EAQVTQNPRYLITVTGKKLTVTCSQNMNHEYMSWYRQDPGLGLRQIYYSMNVEVTDKGDVPEGYKVSRKEKRNFPLILESPSPNQTSLYFCASSIKAGTGVIFGSGTQLSVL.

The chain carries TRBV7-8 and TRBJ1-4; TRBD1 agrees at 7 bases. Germline V lookup: CDR1 SGHVS, CDR2 FQNEAQ. The trim removed 4 bases at V and 3 bases at J, leaving 8 bases unmatched. This CDR3 region has 16 residues. The CDR3 sequence: CASSSYSGGPNEKLFF. CDR3 sequence (DNA): TGTGCCAGCAGCTCCTACTCAGGGGGTCCTAATGAAAAACTGTTTTTT.

Only a few counts were recorded for this clone. This sequence joins TRBV5-4 and TRBJ1-3; TRBD1 aligns across 9 bases. Germline lookup yields CDR1 SGHNT and CDR2 YYREEE (reference sequence). V was clipped by 4 bases and J by 3 bases; unmatched bases: 5. The CDR3 is 15 residues long. The CDR3 region is CASSNGTGIGNTIYF. Written as DNA, the CDR3 is TGTGCCAGCAGCAATGGGACAGGGATTGGAAACACCATATATTTT.

This clone was counted only a few times. This chain uses TRBV19 with TRBJ1-2; D might be TRBD1 (5 bases). Germline loops: CDR1 LNHDA, CDR2 SQIVND (reference sequence). V was trimmed by 4 bases and J by 0 bases, leaving 15 bases between them. The CDR3 sequence is 16 residues long. In DNA, the CDR3 is TGTGCCAGTAGTACCGGGCGGGGGAGGACTAACTATGGCTACACCTTC. This sequence encodes CASSTGRGRTNYGYTF. Using reference TRBV19 and TRBJ1-2 for the parts outside the CDR3, the full variable domain is DGGITQSPKYLFRKEGQNVTLSCEQNLNHDAMYWYRQDPGQGLRLIYYSQIVNDFQKGDIAEGYSVSREKKESFPLTVTSAQKNPTAFYLCASSTGRGRTNYGYTFGSGTRLTVV.

The CDR3 is CASSGTGGFNEKLFF. CDR3 DNA: TGCGCCAGCAGCGGAACAGGGGGCTTTAATGAAAAACTGTTTTTT. The J gene is TRBJ1-4, the V gene TRBV5-1, with 9 positions matching TRBD1. The V gene end was trimmed by 4 bases and the J gene end by 4 bases; junction bases not matched to a gene: 5. The CDR3 runs 15 residues. The V gene's germline CDR1 is SGHRS and CDR2 YFSETQ.

With regard to this clone: This sample also contains other DNA sequences that code for the same CDR3. The V call is TRBV19, the J call TRBJ2-6; D is ambiguous. The ends were cut back, 3 bases at V and 0 bases at J, with 6 bases in the middle. The germline gives CDR1 LNHDA, CDR2 SQIVND (reference sequence). This CDR3 region has 15 residues. The CDR3 bases are TGTGCCAGTAGTATTGGGCGCTCTGGGGCCAACGTCCTGACTTTC. It is translated as CASSIGRSGANVLTF. Based on the CDR3 plus reference TRBV19 and TRBJ2-6, the full variable domain is DGGITQSPKYLFRKEGQNVTLSCEQNLNHDAMYWYRQDPGQGLRLIYYSQIVNDFQKGDIAEGYSVSREKKESFPLTVTSAQKNPTAFYLCASSIGRSGANVLTFGAGSRLTVL.

This clone has only a few counts. The gene calls are TRBV28 and TRBJ2-7; the D gene could be TRBD1 or TRBD2 (5 bases each). Germline V gene lookup returns CDR1 MDHEN and CDR2 SYDVKM. V was shortened by 2 bases and J by 0 bases, with 11 bases between the two germline ends. The CDR3 extends over 15 amino acids. CDR3 nucleotide sequence: TGTGCCAGCAGTTTAACTAGGGGTCACTCCTACGAGCAGTACTTC. Translated, it gives CASSLTRGHSYEQYF. The whole variable domain, filled in from reference TRBV28 and TRBJ2-7, reads DVKVTQSSRYLVKRTGEKVFLECVQDMDHENMFWYRQDPGLGLRLIYFSYDVKMKEKGDIPEGYSVSREKKERFSLILESASTNQTSMYLCASSLTRGHSYEQYFGPGTRLTVT.

The chain joins TRBV3-1 (or the pseudogene TRBV3-2) to TRBJ2-3, with D unclear. The CDR3 runs 15 residues. Trimming left V 1 base short and J 0 bases short, with 8 bases between. Per germline, CDR1 LGHDT and CDR2 YNNKEL (reference sequence). CDR3 nucleotides: TGTGCCAGCAGCCAAGTTCCCGATAGCACAGATACGCAGTATTTT. As protein: CASSQVPDSTDTQYF.

The rearrangement links TRBV28 to TRBJ1-2; D is uncertain. The ends were cut back, 1 base at V and 5 bases at J, with 8 bases in the middle. The germline CDR1 and CDR2 sequences are MDHEN and SYDVKM. This CDR3 comprises 13 residues. Written as DNA, the CDR3 is TGTGCCAGCAGTTTATCGGCGGAGTATGGCTACACCTTC. Translating it yields CASSLSAEYGYTF.

This rearrangement joins TRBV9 to TRBJ2-5; TRBD2 might be the D (5 bases). The V gene's germline CDR1 is SGDLS and CDR2 YYNGEE. Trimming shortened V by 2 bases and J by 4 bases, and 12 bases separated the two germline ends. This CDR3 contains 14 residues. As DNA, the CDR3 is TGTGCCAGCAGCGTCCCTGGAGGTGGAGAGACCCAGTACTTC. Residues: CASSVPGGGETQYF.

The CDR3 DNA reads TGCGCCAGCAGCCAATCCTTCGGCGCGGGCCCAGATACGCAGTATTTT. It is translated as CASSQSFGAGPDTQYF. This chain joins TRBV4-3 and TRBJ2-3; tentatively, D is TRBD2 (5 bases). The V end lost 2 bases, the J end lost 4 bases, and 16 bases lay between the germline ends. CDR1 and CDR2 (germline): LGHNA, YSLEER. CDR3 length: 16 residues.